Each of the 32 T cell receptor beta chains below was sequenced from the same sample in a study of shared clonotypes between healthy human individuals. The table came from immunoSEQ multiplex PCR; TCRdb's copy has only in-frame clones and leaves some out. The data contain about 800,000 clones, about 97% of them singletons. CD45RO-negative CD8 cells positively selected for CCR7 made up the naive population, which excluded terminally differentiated effector memory CD45RA+ cells. The material sequenced was naive CD8+ T cells sorted from blood. Every receptor here comes from a man aged 25-40 years in good health.

This clone has only one observation. The chain employs TRBV5-4 and TRBJ2-1, with 12 bases fitting TRBD2. V lost 0 bases and J lost 8; bases outside the gene matches: 3. Looked up from germline, CDR1 is SGHNT and CDR2 is YYREEE (reference sequence). The CDR3 is made up of 15 amino acids. CDR3 protein: CASSLVTSGRYEQFF. The CDR3 region has the DNA TGTGCCAGCAGCTTGGTTACTAGCGGGAGGTATGAGCAGTTCTTC.

The genes are TRBV2 and TRBJ2-2, with D tentatively TRBD2 (5 bases). CDR1 is SNHLY and CDR2 is FYNNEI in the germline V gene. The V end was cut by 4 bases, the J end by 2 bases, with 11 bases between. The CDR3 loop spans 15 amino acids. The CDR3 loop reads CASSVEGANTGELFF. In DNA form, the CDR3 reads TGTGCCAGCAGTGTAGAGGGAGCTAACACCGGGGAGCTGTTTTTT. The full variable domain, in which reference TRBV2 and TRBJ2-2 provide the parts outside the CDR3, is EPEVTQTPSHQVTQMGQEVILRCVPISNHLYFYWYRQILGQKVEFLVSFYNNEISEKSEIFDDQFSVERPDGSNFTLKIRSTKLEDSAMYFCASSVEGANTGELFFGEGSRLTVL.

J is TRBJ2-1 and V is TRBV7-9; the D is unclear. The germline V and J ends were trimmed by 4 bases and 10 bases, with 11 bases remaining between them. The CDR3 runs to 12 residues. The V gene's germline CDR1 is SEHNR and CDR2 FQNEAQ (reference sequence). The CDR3 bases are TGTGCCAGCAGCTCGGTTGTCAGGGAGCAGTTCTTC. Translating it yields CASSSVVREQFF.

This chain joins TRBV7-9 and TRBJ2-3, with D possibly matching TRBD2 (6 bases). Trimming took off 4 bases at V and 2 bases at J, with 16 bases between the two ends. Germline values: CDR1 SEHNR, CDR2 FQNEAQ (reference sequence). The CDR3 is 16 residues long. CDR3 in amino acids: CASSSASREVTDTQYF. The DNA for the CDR3 is TGTGCCAGCAGCTCTGCTTCGAGGGAGGTCACAGATACGCAGTATTTT.

This sequence joins TRBV28 and TRBJ1-1, with 9 bases fitting TRBD1. The V and J ends lost 6 bases and 6 bases, in that order; junction bases with no gene match: 5. The CDR3 is 13 amino acids. From germline, CDR1 is MDHEN and CDR2 SYDVKM. Here the CDR3 DNA reads TGTGCCAGCAGGGGGACAGGGCGCCCTGAAGCTTTCTTT. Translated, it gives CASRGTGRPEAFF.

The gene calls are TRBV27 and TRBJ1-4, with D unclear. Trimming stripped 5 bases from V and 7 bases from J, with 20 bases between. CDR1 MNHEY and CDR2 SMNVEV come from the germline V gene (reference sequence). CDR3 size: 16 residues. The CDR3 DNA follows: TGTGCCAGCAGTCCCAGCCGGGGTGAATTGAGTGAAAAACTGTTTTTT. Translated, it gives CASSPSRGELSEKLFF.

The chain couples TRBV12-2 to TRBJ2-7; the table names TRBD1, a call not compared with the DNA. TRBV12-2 is a known pseudogene. The CDR3 is 15 amino acids. Here the CDR3 reads CASRLVDSPDPGQYF. In DNA, the CDR3 is TGTGCAAGTCGCTTAGTGGACAGCCCAGATCCGGGGCAGTACTTC.

Turning to this clone: The same CDR3 can be traced to other DNA sequences in this sample. The chain combines TRBV7-9 with TRBJ1-3; D gene unclear. The germline V gene encodes CDR1 SEHNR and CDR2 FQNEAQ (reference sequence). The V and J ends lost 1 base and 0 bases respectively, with 4 bases between them. The CDR3 spans 14 residues. This CDR3 reads CASSLGSSGNTIYF. The CDR3, as DNA: TGTGCCAGCAGCTTAGGGAGCTCTGGAAACACCATATATTTT.

The chain couples TRBV6-1 to TRBJ1-1; 9 bases agree with TRBD1. The CDR3 is made up of 22 amino acids. CDR1 is MNHNS, CDR2 SASEGT, per germline. The trim removed 2 bases at V and 1 base at J, leaving 23 bases unmatched. CDR3 protein: CASSEFPFRGQGIFVGNTEAFF. As DNA, the CDR3 is TGTGCCAGCAGTGAATTTCCCTTCCGGGGACAGGGTATTTTTGTGGGGAACACTGAAGCTTTCTTT.

The rearrangement uses TRBV7-8 and TRBJ2-1; D ambiguous. V was clipped by 1 base and J by 4 bases, with 8 bases between them. This CDR3 contains 14 residues. CDR1 SGHVS and CDR2 FQNEAQ come from the germline V gene. CDR3 region: CASSLVDLYNEQFF. CDR3 nucleotide sequence: TGTGCCAGCAGCTTAGTAGACTTGTACAATGAGCAGTTCTTC. Based on the CDR3 plus reference TRBV7-8 and TRBJ2-1, the full variable domain is GAGVSQSPRYKVAKRGQDVALRCDPISGHVSLFWYQQALGQGPEFLTYFQNEAQLDKSGLPSDRFFAERPEGSVSTLKIQRTQQEDSAVYLCASSLVDLYNEQFFGPGTRLTVL.

J is TRBJ2-7 and V is TRBV28, with 7 bases fitting TRBD1. The CDR3 covers 15 residues. Trimming took 2 bases from V and 2 from J; bases not matched to a gene: 6. The germline V gene encodes CDR1 MDHEN and CDR2 SYDVKM. The DNA for the CDR3 is TGTGCCAGCAGTTTAGGGACAGAACTCACCTACGAGCAGTACTTC. This sequence encodes CASSLGTELTYEQYF.

The chain couples TRBV27 to TRBJ1-2; a possible D gene is TRBD1 (6 bases). The CDR3 extends over 16 amino acids. Trimming shortened V by 3 bases and J by 5 bases, and 19 bases separated the two germline ends. Germline CDR1 reads MNHEY; CDR2 reads SMNVEV (reference sequence). The CDR3 region has the DNA TGTGCCAGCAGTTTCCGACAGGACACCATCAATTATGGCTACACCTTC. Its protein product is CASSFRQDTINYGYTF.

The V and J genes are TRBV9 and TRBJ1-1; 7 positions match TRBD1. Losses at the gene ends were 3 bases for V and 1 base for J; bases not matched to a gene: 9. This CDR3 is 16 amino acids long. The germline V gene encodes CDR1 SGDLS and CDR2 YYNGEE. Here the CDR3 DNA reads TGTGCCAGCAGCGCAAACCCGGGACAGCCGAACACTGAAGCTTTCTTT. Its protein is CASSANPGQPNTEAFF.

This clone has a single count. The chain carries TRBV10-3 and TRBJ1-1; D uncertain. CDR3 length: 15 amino acids. The germline gives CDR1 ENHRY, CDR2 SYGVKD. The V and J ends lost 4 bases and 0 bases respectively, with 12 bases between them. The CDR3 DNA follows: TGTGCCATCAGTGGTCACATGGAGATGAACACTGAAGCTTTCTTT. Its protein product is CAISGHMEMNTEAFF.

Note on this clone: Other DNA sequences in this sample translate to the same CDR3. This chain uses TRBV5-1 with TRBJ2-7; TRBD1 or TRBD2 may be the D gene (5 bases each). This CDR3 region has 14 residues. Germline values: CDR1 SGHRS, CDR2 YFSETQ. Trimming pared 0 bases from V and 0 bases from J, leaving 7 bases between. Here the CDR3 DNA reads TGCGCCAGCAGCTTGGCTGGGGGCTCCTACGAGCAGTACTTC. It is translated as CASSLAGGSYEQYF.

The chain couples TRBV14 to TRBJ2-7, with D possibly TRBD1 on 5 matching bases. The germline CDR1 and CDR2 sequences are SGHDN and FVKESK. V was cut by 0 bases and J by 1 base, with 10 bases left in between. The CDR3 covers 15 residues. The CDR3: CASSQDVPGSYEQYF. Here the CDR3 DNA reads TGTGCCAGCAGCCAAGACGTCCCAGGGTCCTACGAGCAGTACTTC.

This chain links TRBV5-1 with TRBJ2-7; no definite D call. This CDR3 contains 17 residues. Germline CDR1 SGHRS, CDR2 YFSETQ. V lost 1 base, J lost 0 bases, and 17 bases lay in between. The CDR3 nucleotides are TGCGCCAGCAGCTTGTATCTTCCGACGATTAGCTCCTACGAGCAGTACTTC. Encoded protein: CASSLYLPTISSYEQYF.

The chain has TRBV2 and TRBJ2-7, with 7 bases matching TRBD1. Germline CDR1 reads SNHLY; CDR2 reads FYNNEI. Trimming at V came to 6 bases and at J to 4 bases, leaving 3 bases not matched to a gene. The CDR3 runs 12 residues. Here the CDR3 reads CASSNRGYEQYF. The CDR3, as DNA: TGTGCCAGCAGCAACAGGGGTTACGAGCAGTACTTC.

This sequence joins TRBV7-6 and TRBJ2-1; D possibly matches TRBD1 or TRBD2 (5 bases each). Germline V gene data show CDR1 as SGHVS and CDR2 as FNYEAQ. This CDR3 has 12 residues. Deletions cut 4 bases from V and 10 bases from J, with 11 bases between. The CDR3 loop is CASSSQGDEQFF. CDR3 bases: TGTGCCAGCAGCTCCCAAGGGGACGAGCAGTTCTTC.

This chain uses TRBV4-1 with TRBJ2-5; tentative D call: TRBD1 (6 bases). Germline V gene sequence: CDR1 MGHRA, CDR2 YSYEKL. CDR3 length: 14 amino acids. Trimming took off 0 bases at V and 5 bases at J, with 10 bases between the two ends. CDR3 coding DNA: TGCGCCAGCAGCCAAGATGCAGGGGAGGAGACCCAGTACTTC. Protein sequence: CASSQDAGEETQYF.

This clone was observed a single time. The chain is built from TRBV12-5 and TRBJ2-5, with 9 nucleotides matching TRBD1. J gave up 5 bases and V 6 bases, and 10 bases lay outside the gene matches. Germline CDR1 is LGHNT and CDR2 is FRNRAP. CDR3 size: 15 residues. CDR3 nucleotides: TGTGCTAGTGGACCGGGACAGGGTTTTGGCGAGACCCAGTACTTC. Its translation: CASGPGQGFGETQYF.

The chain combines TRBV7-9 with TRBJ2-1; no clear D. Trimming took off 4 bases at V and 3 bases at J, with 10 bases between the two ends. Germline V gene data show CDR1 as SEHNR and CDR2 as FQNEAQ (reference sequence). The CDR3 totals 14 residues. CDR3 in amino acids: CASSSSTVYNEQFF. The DNA of the CDR3 is TGTGCCAGCAGCTCGTCGACGGTCTACAATGAGCAGTTCTTC.

The V call is TRBV12-5, the J call TRBJ1-1, with unresolved D. CDR3 length equals 14 residues. CDR1 LGHNT and CDR2 FRNRAP come from the germline V gene. Trimming pared 3 bases from V and 6 bases from J, leaving 14 bases between. The DNA for the CDR3 is TGTGCTAGTGGTTTTTCGGGAATTCAAGCTGAAGCTTTCTTT. Translating it yields CASGFSGIQAEAFF.

This sequence joins TRBV11-2 and TRBJ2-3, with 9 bases that match TRBD1. Per the germline V gene, CDR1 is SGHAT and CDR2 is FQNNGV. After removal of 3 bases from V and 2 bases from J, the junction contained 9 bases not matched to a gene. This CDR3 comprises 17 residues. The DNA for the CDR3 is TGTGCCAGCAGCTTCCCAGTACAGGGGGCTGACACAGATACGCAGTATTTT. It codes for CASSFPVQGADTDTQYF.

The genes are TRBV7-9 and TRBJ2-1, with D tentatively TRBD2 (6 bases). V shed 5 bases and J shed 7 bases, with 18 bases lying between them. Germline CDR1 reads SEHNR; CDR2 reads FQNEAQ (reference sequence). CDR3 size: 15 residues. As DNA, the CDR3 is TGTGCCAGCAGCCACACCGGGACGGGGACTAATGAGCAGTTCTTC. Translated: CASSHTGTGTNEQFF.

This chain connects TRBV4-3 to TRBJ1-1, with D hard to call. The length of the CDR3 is 13 residues. Germline V gene sequence: CDR1 LGHNA, CDR2 YSLEER. Trimming pared 6 bases from V and 2 bases from J, leaving 10 bases between. The CDR3 region is CASSPTLNTEAFF. Written as DNA, the CDR3 is TGCGCCAGCAGTCCGACCCTTAACACTGAAGCTTTCTTT.

The chain combines TRBV2 with TRBJ2-3; TRBD1 or TRBD2 may be the D gene (5 bases each). The V and J ends lost 8 bases and 0 bases respectively, with 15 bases between them. CDR3 length: 15 amino acids. Germline V lookup: CDR1 SNHLY, CDR2 FYNNEI. The CDR3 DNA is TGTGCCAGCCCCGCTCGGGGACGGAGCACAGATACGCAGTATTTT. This gives the protein CASPARGRSTDTQYF.

Comments on this clone: Other DNA sequences in this specimen translate into the identical CDR3. V gene TRBV6-1 combines with J gene TRBJ2-1, with TRBD1 as a possible D gene (5 bases). V was shortened by 1 base and J by 0 bases, with 7 bases between the two germline ends. CDR3 length: 15 residues. Germline values: CDR1 MNHNS, CDR2 SASEGT. CDR3 loop: CASSEGQSSYNEQFF. The CDR3 region has the DNA TGTGCCAGCAGTGAAGGACAGAGCTCCTACAATGAGCAGTTCTTC.

This chain connects TRBV30 to TRBJ2-6; perhaps TRBD2 as D (6 bases). This CDR3 has 17 amino acids. The ends were cut back, 8 bases at V and 3 bases at J, with 23 bases in the middle. Germline assignment: CDR1 GTSNPN and CDR2 SVGIG (reference sequence). CDR3 protein: CAGTGLRGLFGANVLTF. CDR3 sequence (DNA): TGTGCCGGGACCGGCCTGCGGGGTTTATTTGGGGCCAACGTCCTGACTTTC.

The chain carries TRBV27 and TRBJ2-3; D perhaps matches TRBD1 (6 bases). Germline CDR1 reads MNHEY; CDR2 reads SMNVEV (reference sequence). V was trimmed by 2 bases and J by 0 bases, leaving 15 bases between them. The CDR3 runs to 17 residues. CDR3 DNA: TGTGCCAGCAGTTTACTTTTCGCGACAGGTAGCACAGATACGCAGTATTTT. It codes for CASSLLFATGSTDTQYF.

This sequence joins TRBV7-9 and TRBJ2-1; D possibly corresponds to TRBD2 (5 bases). The CDR3 runs to 17 residues. Germline V CDR1 and CDR2: SEHNR, FQNEAQ (reference sequence). Trimming shortened V by 4 bases and J by 5 bases, and 21 bases separated the two germline ends. The CDR3 region is CASSYRLGSERNNEQFF. The CDR3 nucleotides are TGTGCCAGCAGCTATCGGTTGGGAAGTGAGCGGAACAATGAGCAGTTCTTC.

V usage is TRBV11-2 and J usage is TRBJ2-7; no definite D call. The CDR3 has 14 residues. CDR1 is SGHAT and CDR2 is FQNNGV in the germline V gene. With 1 base removed from V and 7 bases from J, the gap between germline ends came to 14 bases. The CDR3 region has the DNA TGTGCCAGCAGCTTAGGGCCTAGGATCGGGGAGCAGTACTTC. This encodes CASSLGPRIGEQYF. Combining the CDR3 with reference TRBV11-2 and TRBJ2-7 gives the whole variable domain EAGVAQSPRYKIIEKRQSVAFWCNPISGHATLYWYQQILGQGPKLLIQFQNNGVVDDSQLPKDRFSAERLKGVDSTLKIQPAKLEDSAVYLCASSLGPRIGEQYFGPGTRLTVT.